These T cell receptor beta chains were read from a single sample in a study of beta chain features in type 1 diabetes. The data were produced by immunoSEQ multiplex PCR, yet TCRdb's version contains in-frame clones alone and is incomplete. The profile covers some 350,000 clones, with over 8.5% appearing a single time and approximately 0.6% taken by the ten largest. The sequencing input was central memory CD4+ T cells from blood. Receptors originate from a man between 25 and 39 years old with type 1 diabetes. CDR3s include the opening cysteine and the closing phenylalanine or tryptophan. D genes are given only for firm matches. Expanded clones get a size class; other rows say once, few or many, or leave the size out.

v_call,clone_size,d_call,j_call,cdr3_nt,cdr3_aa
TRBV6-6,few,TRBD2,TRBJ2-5,TGTGCCAGCAGACGGAAGACTAGCGGGGAAGAGACCCAGTACTTC,CASRRKTSGEETQYF
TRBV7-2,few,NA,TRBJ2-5,TGTGCCAGCAGCTTAGAGGTCCTCCAAGAGACCCAGTACTTC,CASSLEVLQETQYF
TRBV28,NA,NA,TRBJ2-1,TGTGCCAGCACCCGGGACAACTACAATGAGCAGTTCTTC,CASTRDNYNEQFF
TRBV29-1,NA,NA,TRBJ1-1,TGCAGCGTTTTTAAAATACCGGGGACAGAAGCTTTCTTT,CSVFKIPGTEAFF
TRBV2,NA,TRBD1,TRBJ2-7,TGTGCCAGCAGTGAAGTTCCTCCGGGACAGGTCGCCTACGAGCAGTACTTC,CASSEVPPGQVAYEQYF
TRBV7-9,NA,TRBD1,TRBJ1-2,TGTGCCAGCAGCCGGGCCACGGGACAGGGGGCTCCGAACTATGGCTACACCTTC,CASSRATGQGAPNYGYTF
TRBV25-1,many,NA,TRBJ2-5,TGTGCCAGCAGTGCCCCACGACGGCTACAAGAGACCCAGTACTTC,CASSAPRRLQETQYF
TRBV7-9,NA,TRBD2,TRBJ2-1,TGTGCCAGCAGCCGGTCGGGCGGGAGGAAGAATGAGCAGTTCTTC,CASSRSGGRKNEQFF
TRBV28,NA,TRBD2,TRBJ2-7,TGTGCCAGCAGCACCCCCGGGGCCGGCGGGAGCGCCTACGAGCAGTACTTC,CASSTPGAGGSAYEQYF
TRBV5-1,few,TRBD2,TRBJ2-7,TGCGCCAGCAGCTTCCGGGTACCAGCGGGAGACAGCTACGAGCAGTACTTC,CASSFRVPAGDSYEQYF
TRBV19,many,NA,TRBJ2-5,TGTGCCAGTAGGGATAATGGGGGAGGCGAGACCCAGTACTTC,CASRDNGGGETQYF
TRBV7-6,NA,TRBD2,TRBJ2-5,TGTGCCAGCAGCTTAGGACTAGCGGGCCAAGAGACCCAGTACTTC,CASSLGLAGQETQYF
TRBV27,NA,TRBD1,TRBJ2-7,TGTGCCAGCAGTTCCGCGGACAGGCAGCGCGAGCAGTACTTC,CASSSADRQREQYF
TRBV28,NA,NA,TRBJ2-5,TGTGCCAGCAGTTCCTCGACGCAACCTCATAAGACCCAGTACTTC,CASSSSTQPHKTQYF
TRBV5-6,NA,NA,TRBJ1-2,TGTGCCAGCTTCCCCGTGGCCCGAGGGGGCTACACCTTC,CASFPVARGGYTF
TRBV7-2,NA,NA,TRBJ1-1,TGTGCCAGCAGCTTAGCGAGGAGCCCTGAAGCTTTCTTT,CASSLARSPEAFF
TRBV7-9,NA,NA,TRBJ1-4,TGTGCCAGCAGTTATGGACTCAAAGAAAAACTGTTTTTT,CASSYGLKEKLFF
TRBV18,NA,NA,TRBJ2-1,TGTGCCAGCTCAACCACGGTCGATGAGCAGTTCTTC,CASSTTVDEQFF
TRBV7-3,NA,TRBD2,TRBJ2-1,TGTGCCAGCAGCAGCGGGAGGGCCAATGAGCAGTTCTTC,CASSSGRANEQFF
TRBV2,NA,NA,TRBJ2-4,TGTGCCAGCTTATTTAGGCAACAGGGCCAAAACATTCAGTACTTC,CASLFRQQGQNIQYF
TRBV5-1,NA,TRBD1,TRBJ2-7,TGCGCCAGGCCGGGACAGGCACCCGAGCAGTACTTC,CARPGQAPEQYF
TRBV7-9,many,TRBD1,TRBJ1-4,TGTGCCAGCAGCTGGGACAGGGGAGGTGAAAAACTGTTTTTT,CASSWDRGGEKLFF
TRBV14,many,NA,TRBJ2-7,TGTGCCAGCAGCGGCTCCCTGAGGGAGCAGTACTTC,CASSGSLREQYF
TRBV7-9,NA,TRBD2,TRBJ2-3,TGTGCCAGCAGCTTAAGGGGACTAGCAACAGATACGCAGTATTTT,CASSLRGLATDTQYF
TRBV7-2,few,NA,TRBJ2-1,TGTGCCAGCAGCTGGGACTTAGGCCAACAGTTCTTC,CASSWDLGQQFF
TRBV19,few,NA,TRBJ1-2,TGTGCCAGCACCCCCGACGGCCTCAACTATGGCTACACCTTC,CASTPDGLNYGYTF
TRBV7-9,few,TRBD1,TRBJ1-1,TGTGCCAGCAGCTTAGGGATGACCGGGACAGGGTATTCGGATACTGAAGCTTTCTTT,CASSLGMTGTGYSDTEAFF
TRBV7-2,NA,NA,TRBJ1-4,TGTGCCAGCAGGTGGACGGCAACTAATGAAAAACTGTTTTTT,CASRWTATNEKLFF
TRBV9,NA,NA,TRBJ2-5,TGTGCCAGCAGCGTAGGAGTACAGGGTTCTTTGGAGACCCAGTACTTC,CASSVGVQGSLETQYF
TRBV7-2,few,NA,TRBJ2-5,TGTGCCAGCAGCCCGGGGCAGCCTCGAGAGACCCAGTACTTC,CASSPGQPRETQYF
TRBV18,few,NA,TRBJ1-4,TGTGCCAGCTCACCACCAGTCGGTGACAGGAATAATGAAAAACTGTTTTTT,CASSPPVGDRNNEKLFF
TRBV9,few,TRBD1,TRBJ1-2,TGTGCCAGCAGCGTGAGGGACAGGGGCTACACCTTC,CASSVRDRGYTF
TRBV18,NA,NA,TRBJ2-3,TGTGCCAGCTCAAGACAGCCGGGGGCGGCAGATACGCAGTATTTT,CASSRQPGAADTQYF
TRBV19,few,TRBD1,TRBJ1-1,TGTGCCAGTGGGGAGGATTTCTTAGGGGGCGCGGGGGCTGAAGCTTTCTTT,CASGEDFLGGAGAEAFF
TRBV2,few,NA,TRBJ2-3,TGTGCCAGCAGTGTGAGGATGTCCCCAGATACGCAGTATTTT,CASSVRMSPDTQYF
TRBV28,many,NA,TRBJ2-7,TGTGCCAGCGGCCTCTACGAGCAGTACTTC,CASGLYEQYF
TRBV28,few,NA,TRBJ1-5,TGTGCCAGCAGGAACCCGAGGGGGGGGGTGAGCAATCAGCCCCAGCATTTT,CASRNPRGGVSNQPQHF
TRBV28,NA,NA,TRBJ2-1,TGTGCCAGCAGTTTGGAGGGCAGGGGAGCCTACAATGAGCAGTTCTTC,CASSLEGRGAYNEQFF
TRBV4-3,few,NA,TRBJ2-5,TGCGCCAGCAGCCAAAACCGGGGGGAGACCCAGTACTTC,CASSQNRGETQYF
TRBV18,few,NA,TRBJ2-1,TGTGCCAGCTCACCGCGTCAGGTGGCAAATGAGCAGTTCTTC,CASSPRQVANEQFF
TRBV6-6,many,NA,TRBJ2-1,TGTGCCAGCAGTTATTCCGGGAACAATGAGCAGTTCTTC,CASSYSGNNEQFF
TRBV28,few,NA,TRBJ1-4,TGTGCCAGTAGGGAGGCAGCAACTAATGAAAAACTGTTTTTT,CASREAATNEKLFF
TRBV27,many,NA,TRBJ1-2,TGTGCCAGCAGGAGAGACGGGGCTAGGGGCTACACCTTC,CASRRDGARGYTF
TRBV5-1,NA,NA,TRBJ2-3,TGCGCCAGCAGGGTTTCATTAGGGGCCGGCGATACGCAGTATTTT,CASRVSLGAGDTQYF
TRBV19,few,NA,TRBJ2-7,TGTGCCAGTAGTATAGTCGCAGGGGACATCTACGAGCAGTACTTC,CASSIVAGDIYEQYF
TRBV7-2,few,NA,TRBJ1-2,TGTGCCAGCAGCCGGACTCCGGGGTCCTATGGCTACACCTTC,CASSRTPGSYGYTF
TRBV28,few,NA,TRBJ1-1,TGTGCCAGCAGGGTGAGGAACACTGAAGCTTTCTTT,CASRVRNTEAFF
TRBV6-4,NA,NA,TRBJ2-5,TGTGCCAGCATGAAACAGGGACTGGAGACCCAGTACTTC,CASMKQGLETQYF
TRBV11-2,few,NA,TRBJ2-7,TGTGCCAGCAGCCCTACGCTGCTACGGGAGCAGTACTTC,CASSPTLLREQYF
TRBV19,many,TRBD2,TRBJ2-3,TGTGCCAGTAGTATGAACAGCGGGAGTGATACGCAGTATTTT,CASSMNSGSDTQYF
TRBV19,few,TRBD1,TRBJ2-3,TGTGCCAGTAGTATTCGGGCAGGGGGCAGAGATACGCAGTATTTT,CASSIRAGGRDTQYF
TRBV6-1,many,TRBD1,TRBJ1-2,TGTGCCAGCACCGTAGGACAGGGTTATGGCTACACCTTC,CASTVGQGYGYTF
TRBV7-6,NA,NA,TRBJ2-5,TGTGCCAGCAGCTTAAGTCAGGGAGAAGAGACCCAGTACTTC,CASSLSQGEETQYF
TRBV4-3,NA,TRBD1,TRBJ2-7,TGCGCCAGCAGCCAAGATCGTGACAGGGTGACAAAAGAGCAGTACTTC,CASSQDRDRVTKEQYF